The entry below describes one TCR beta chain. Between the trimmed V and J ends, which lost 4 bases and 2 bases, there was a span of 8 bases. This CDR3 has 12 amino acids. From germline, CDR1 is SQVTM and CDR2 ANQGSEA. This entry comes from a study of Graves' ophthalmopathy and Graves' hyperthyroidism. Amplification targeted the TCR beta CDR3 regions, with RNA transcripts as the source material. After a first-round RT-PCR with HTBI primers, a second-round multiplex PCR was run. TCRdb redid the calling of the multiplex PCR reads with MiXCR, one entry per CDR3 protein. The data hold around 1.1 million distinct CDR3 sequences, with about 40% observed a single time.

The chain is built from TRBV29-1 and TRBJ2-5; possible D gene TRBD1, 5 bases. Sample: peripheral blood or thyroid tissue (not recorded which). The sequence was collected from an adult man with Graves' hyperthyroidism. CDR3 sequence (DNA): TGCAGCGTTGGAGGACAACAAGAGACCCAGTACTTC. Amino acids: CSVGGQQETQYF.